These 5 T cell receptor beta chains originate from one sample sequenced in a study of T cell responses to AZD1222 COVID-19 vaccine. Clones were read by immunoSEQ multiplex PCR, and TCRdb kept only the in-frame ones, dropping some. This table has about 150,000 clones, just over 90% appearing once. The sequences come from peripheral blood, collected 28 days after the second AZD1222 dose. The receptor set was obtained from an adult who received the AZD1222 COVID-19 vaccine.

The chain is built from TRBV10-3 and TRBJ1-4, with TRBD1 matching over 9 bases. The V segment lost 4 bases and the J segment 8 bases; nucleotides outside the gene matches: 11. The CDR3 has 16 residues. CDR1 and CDR2 (germline): ENHRY, SYGVKD. This CDR3 reads CAISGFSGQGTEKLFF. The CDR3, as DNA: TGTGCCATCAGTGGGTTTTCGGGACAGGGTACGGAAAAACTGTTTTTT.

J is TRBJ2-3 and V is TRBV19, with 8 bases matching TRBD1. Trimming at V came to 1 base and at J to 5 bases, leaving 14 bases not matched to a gene. Per germline, CDR1 LNHDA and CDR2 SQIVND (reference sequence). There are 18 residues in the CDR3. CDR3 DNA sequence: TGTGCCAGTAGTATAGCTGGACAGGGTCTTGGTTCGTTAGATACGCAGTATTTT. Protein sequence: CASSIAGQGLGSLDTQYF.

The chain joins TRBV10-2 to TRBJ1-6; maybe TRBD1 (5 bases). The CDR3 is 16 residues long. CDR1 is WSHSY, CDR2 SAAADI, per germline. With 2 bases removed from V and 4 bases from J, the gap between germline ends came to 12 bases. CDR3 coding DNA: TGCGCCAGCAGTGAGGGGGGGAACCGATATAATTCACCCCTCCACTTT. Translating it yields CASSEGGNRYNSPLHF.

The CDR3 nucleotides read TGTGCCAGCAGCGTAGGGGCGGGGCGGACGTACCAAGAGACCCAGTACTTC. Translated: CASSVGAGRTYQETQYF. The V gene is TRBV9, the J gene TRBJ2-5, with D possibly matching TRBD2 (6 bases). The CDR3 is 17 amino acids. Germline CDR1 is SGDLS and CDR2 is YYNGEE. Trimming pared 0 bases from V and 0 bases from J, leaving 15 bases between.

This clone was counted a single time. The chain uses TRBV7-9 and TRBJ1-5, with 7 bases matching TRBD1. The J segment lost 2 bases and the V segment lost 5 bases, leaving 9 bases of the junction unmatched. This CDR3 contains 16 residues. Per germline, CDR1 SEHNR and CDR2 FQNEAQ (reference sequence). CDR3 in DNA: TGTGCCAGCAGCGGGGTGGGACAGTCAGGCAATCAGCCCCAGCATTTT. This gives the protein CASSGVGQSGNQPQHF.